Listed below are T cell receptor beta chains from one sample, sequenced in a study of OX40 agonist ivuxolimab in advanced cancers. Some clones are missing from TCRdb's copy, which holds only in-frame ones; the method was immunoSEQ multiplex PCR. This sample has roughly 80,000 clones, with around 86% found just once. Sequencing used CD4+ or CD8+ T cells sorted from blood, obtained in a trial of the OX40 agonist ivuxolimab. These receptors were obtained from an adult with an advanced solid tumor such as melanoma, head and neck, liver or kidney cancer. The CDR3 runs from the conserved cysteine through the conserved F or W. D genes are given only for firm matches. Clone size is stated in some rows and not others, as once, few, many or a class when expanded.

clone_size | j_call | v_call | d_call | cdr3_nt | cdr3_aa
- | TRBJ1-3 | TRBV11-2 | - | TGTGCCAGCAGTTTAGACGTCGGGTTTGGAAACACCATATATTTT | CASSLDVGFGNTIYF
- | TRBJ1-1 | TRBV5-1 | TRBD1 | TGCGCCAGCCGGATGGGACAGTCGACCTTGGGCACTGAAGCTTTCTTT | CASRMGQSTLGTEAFF
- | TRBJ1-2 | TRBV30 | - | TGTGCCTGGAGGTTAGTACCCTCCGGCTACACCTTC | CAWRLVPSGYTF
- | TRBJ2-7 | TRBV6-6 | TRBD2 | TGTGCCAGCAGTTCCCCTGGCGGGAGGGGCTCCTACGAGCAGTACTTC | CASSSPGGRGSYEQYF
- | TRBJ2-7 | TRBV6-5 | TRBD1 | TGTGCCAGCAGTTACTCGGAGACAGGGGCTAACGAGCAGTACTTC | CASSYSETGANEQYF
once | TRBJ2-3 | TRBV11-2 | - | TGTGCCAGCAGCTCACGGGGGCACCGGACAGATACGCAGTATTTT | CASSSRGHRTDTQYF
- | TRBJ1-3 | TRBV11-2 | - | TGTGCCAGCAGCTTGCATGCCTCTGGAAACACCATATATTTT | CASSLHASGNTIYF
- | TRBJ2-2 | TRBV7-2 | - | TGTGCCAGCAGCTTAGCGTCCACAAACACCGGGGAGCTGTTTTTT | CASSLASTNTGELFF
- | TRBJ2-2 | TRBV5-6 | TRBD1 | TGTGCCAGCAGCTTTGGACAGGGGGTGAACACCGGGGAGCTGTTTTTT | CASSFGQGVNTGELFF
- | TRBJ2-3 | TRBV7-2 | TRBD1 | TGTGCCAGCAGCTATCGACAGGGGGCGAATGTTGATACGCAGTATTTT | CASSYRQGANVDTQYF
- | TRBJ2-3 | TRBV19 | TRBD1 | TGTGCCAGTAGTACGGGGACAGGGAGGACCTCTAACACAGATACGCAGTATTTT | CASSTGTGRTSNTDTQYF
- | TRBJ1-5 | TRBV7-2 | - | TGTGCCAGCAGCTTGGGCGACCGGGATAATCAGCCCCAGCATTTT | CASSLGDRDNQPQHF
once | TRBJ2-5 | TRBV6-5 | - | TGTGCCAGCAGTTACTATCTCGACCCGGCAGAGACCCAGTACTTC | CASSYYLDPAETQYF
- | TRBJ2-3 | TRBV30 | - | TGTGCCTTATCAGAAGATACGCAGTATTTT | CALSEDTQYF
- | TRBJ1-1 | TRBV30 | - | TGTGCCTGGAGTTGGGAGCAATTAATTGGGGGAGCTTTCTTT | CAWSWEQLIGGAFF
- | TRBJ2-7 | TRBV29-1 | TRBD2 | TGCAGCGTTCGAGCTAGCGGGAGGCGGGGAGAGCAGTACTTC | CSVRASGRRGEQYF
- | TRBJ2-7 | TRBV11-2 | - | TGTGCCAGCAGCTTAGCGTTTCGGGGGGCAAATACATACGAGCAGTACTTC | CASSLAFRGANTYEQYF
- | TRBJ1-3 | TRBV30 | - | TGTGCCTGGAGTGTTGGAGGGACTGGAAACACCATATATTTT | CAWSVGGTGNTIYF
- | TRBJ1-1 | TRBV6-5 | TRBD1 | TGTGCCAGCAGTTACTTCGGGACAGGGAAGAACACTGAAGCTTTCTTT | CASSYFGTGKNTEAFF
- | TRBJ2-5 | TRBV6-1 | TRBD2 | TGTGCCAGCAGTCTCCTAGCGGTCCCCGAGACCCAGTACTTC | CASSLLAVPETQYF
- | TRBJ1-3 | TRBV7-9 | TRBD1 | TGTGCCAGCAGGACTGCAGGGGGGAACTCTGGAAACACCATATATTTT | CASRTAGGNSGNTIYF
- | TRBJ2-1 | TRBV5-8 | TRBD2 | TGTGCCAGCAGCTTTGGACTAGCGGGAGGAAATTTTAAGAATGAGCAGTTCTTC | CASSFGLAGGNFKNEQFF
- | TRBJ2-1 | TRBV27 | TRBD2 | TGTGCCAGCAGTTTAGCGGGGGGGGCCTACAATGAGCAGTTCTTC | CASSLAGGAYNEQFF
- | TRBJ1-3 | TRBV19 | TRBD1 | TGTGCCAGTAGTAACCCGGGACAGGGTAGGGGAAACACCATATATTTT | CASSNPGQGRGNTIYF
- | TRBJ2-2 | TRBV7-2 | - | TGTGCCAGCAGCTTAGGACAGGCTTACACCGGGGAGCTGTTTTTT | CASSLGQAYTGELFF
- | TRBJ1-2 | TRBV28 | TRBD1 | TGTGCCAGCAGTCCCCACCAGGGGGGCTATGGCTACACCTTC | CASSPHQGGYGYTF
- | TRBJ1-5 | TRBV6-5 | TRBD1 | TGTGCCAGCAGTTACTCGAGGGGGCCGCCCCAGCATTTT | CASSYSRGPPQHF
once | TRBJ1-1 | TRBV5-6 | - | TGTGCCAGCAGCTTGGGTCCAAACACTGAAGCTTTCTTT | CASSLGPNTEAFF